One sample yielded the 5 T cell receptor beta chains listed below, sequenced in a study of shared clonotypes between healthy human individuals. Sequencing was performed with immunoSEQ multiplex PCR; in TCRdb, only in-frame clones are kept and a portion is missing. The data hold about 1,800,000 clones, with about 95% observed a single time. Cells designated naive CD8 were CD45RO-negative and were positively selected for CCR7, with terminally differentiated effector memory CD45RA+ cells excluded. The sequenced sample was naive CD8+ T cells sorted from blood. The receptors here all came from a young man in good health.

The chain employs TRBV10-1 and TRBJ2-7, with a weak D call TRBD2 (6 bases). The CDR3 length is 14 residues. Germline loops: CDR1 WNHNN, CDR2 SYGVQD (reference sequence). The V gene lost 2 bases and the J gene lost 5 bases, with 13 bases spanning the gap. CDR3 DNA sequence: TGCGCCAGCAGTGAGGGGAGCGGGCCGGACGAGCAGTACTTC. This translates into CASSEGSGPDEQYF.

The rearrangement links TRBV7-9 to TRBJ2-3, with 9 bases lining up with TRBD2. Per the germline V gene, CDR1 is SEHNR and CDR2 is FQNEAQ (reference sequence). Trimming at V came to 1 base and at J to 3 bases, leaving 5 bases not matched to a gene. The CDR3 is 16 amino acids. The DNA of the CDR3 is TGTGCCAGCAGCTTAGTTAGCGGGGGAGTAACAGATACGCAGTATTTT. As protein: CASSLVSGGVTDTQYF. Using reference TRBV7-9 and TRBJ2-3 for the parts outside the CDR3, the full variable domain is DTGVSQNPRHKITKRGQNVTFRCDPISEHNRLYWYRQTLGQGPEFLTYFQNEAQLEKSRLLSDRFSAERPKGSFSTLEIQRTEQGDSAMYLCASSLVSGGVTDTQYFGPGTRLTVL.

This chain uses TRBV6-1 with TRBJ2-7; TRBD2 might be the D (5 bases). The CDR3 spans 13 residues. Trimming shortened V by 2 bases and J by 2 bases, and 7 bases separated the two germline ends. Germline assignment: CDR1 MNHNS and CDR2 SASEGT. CDR3 region: CASSEWETYEQYF. In DNA, the CDR3 is TGTGCCAGCAGTGAATGGGAGACCTACGAGCAGTACTTC.

The chain has TRBV4-1 and TRBJ2-5, with 9 bases that match TRBD1. J was trimmed by 5 bases and V by 2 bases; bases with no gene match: 6. Germline-derived CDR1 and CDR2 are MGHRA and YSYEKL. This CDR3 region has 15 residues. The CDR3 loop reads CASSQRQGGVETQYF. DNA of the CDR3: TGCGCCAGCAGCCAAAGACAGGGGGGTGTCGAGACCCAGTACTTC.

The chain couples TRBV5-4 to TRBJ2-5; the D gene is possibly TRBD2 (6 bases). The CDR3 spans 16 residues. Trimming left V 4 bases short and J 2 bases short, with 18 bases between. Germline V gene sequence: CDR1 SGHNT, CDR2 YYREEE (reference sequence). For the CDR3, the DNA is TGTGCCAGCAGCCCCCTTGCGGGAAGAGCACAAGAGACCCAGTACTTC. This gives the protein CASSPLAGRAQETQYF.